The rows below give T cell receptor beta chains drawn from one sample of a study of OX40 agonist ivuxolimab in advanced cancers. Profiled with immunoSEQ multiplex PCR; TCRdb holds only in-frame clones, not every one. The profile shows more than 40,000 clones, 88% of them singletons. The specimen comprised CD4+ or CD8+ T cells sorted from blood, sampled in a trial of the OX40 agonist ivuxolimab. The receptors originated from an adult with an advanced solid tumor such as melanoma, head and neck, liver or kidney cancer. Both conserved end residues are part of each CDR3. A D gene is named only where the DNA matches it firmly. Clone size is shown for a subset of rows, as once, few, many or a class of expanded clone.

D: TRBD2
V: TRBV11-3
J: TRBJ2-1
length: 16
size: .
DNA: TGTGCCAGCAGCTTTGGGGGGACTAGCGGGAACAATGAGCAGTTCTTC
CDR3: CASSFGGTSGNNEQFF

D: TRBD1
V: TRBV9
J: TRBJ2-2
length: 15
size: .
DNA: TGTGCCAGCAGCCTCGGACAGGGGGCCACCGGGGAGCTGTTTTTT
CDR3: CASSLGQGATGELFF

D: .
V: TRBV11-1
J: TRBJ1-3
length: 14
size: .
DNA: TGTGCCAGCAGTGCGAAGAGATTTGGAAACACCATATATTTT
CDR3: CASSAKRFGNTIYF

D: TRBD2
V: TRBV5-4
J: TRBJ2-3
length: 14
size: .
DNA: TGTGCCAGCAGCTTGGCGGGAGCGGGGGATACGCAGTATTTT
CDR3: CASSLAGAGDTQYF

D: .
V: TRBV7-9
J: TRBJ2-2
length: 15
size: .
DNA: TGTGCCAGCAGCTGGGTAGCGGTGAACACCGGGGAGCTGTTTTTT
CDR3: CASSWVAVNTGELFF

D: TRBD2
V: TRBV10-1
J: TRBJ2-1
length: 15
size: .
DNA: TGCGCCAGCAGTCGGACTAGCGGCTCCTACAATGAGCAGTTCTTC
CDR3: CASSRTSGSYNEQFF

D: TRBD2
V: TRBV7-2
J: TRBJ2-1
length: 15
size: .
DNA: TGTGCCAGCAGCCTACAGAGCGGGGGTAACAATGAGCAGTTCTTC
CDR3: CASSLQSGGNNEQFF

D: TRBD1
V: TRBV30
J: TRBJ1-2
length: 14
size: .
DNA: TGTGCCTGGAGTAGACAGGGCCGGAACTATGGCTACACCTTC
CDR3: CAWSRQGRNYGYTF

D: .
V: TRBV10-2
J: TRBJ2-1
length: 18
size: .
DNA: TGCGCCAGCAGTGAGTCGGCGGGTGGCGGTCAAACCTACAATGAGCAGTTCTTC
CDR3: CASSESAGGGQTYNEQFF

D: .
V: TRBV6-6
J: TRBJ1-1
length: 15
size: few
DNA: TGTGCCAGCAGTTACCAAGGGGTCACGAACACTGAAGCTTTCTTT
CDR3: CASSYQGVTNTEAFF

D: TRBD1
V: TRBV12-5
J: TRBJ2-4
length: 14
size: .
DNA: TGTGCTAGTGGTTTAGGGACAGGAAAAAACATTCAGTACTTC
CDR3: CASGLGTGKNIQYF

D: TRBD2
V: TRBV7-8
J: TRBJ2-5
length: 15
size: .
DNA: TGTGCCAGCACTAGACTAGCGGAAAACGGGGAGACCCAGTACTTC
CDR3: CASTRLAENGETQYF

D: .
V: TRBV19
J: TRBJ2-1
length: 17
size: once
DNA: TGTGCCAGTAGTATAGTGAGAGCGACAAGCTCCTACAATGAGCAGTTCTTC
CDR3: CASSIVRATSSYNEQFF

D: .
V: TRBV21-1
J: TRBJ2-7
length: 13
size: once
DNA: TGTGCCAGCAGCAAACTGGGGGTTAGCGAGCAGTACTTC
CDR3: CASSKLGVSEQYF

D: .
V: TRBV7-9
J: TRBJ1-2
length: 12
size: .
DNA: TGTGCCAGCAGCTTAGATCGGTATGGCTACACCTTC
CDR3: CASSLDRYGYTF

D: TRBD1
V: TRBV5-6
J: TRBJ1-2
length: 16
size: .
DNA: TGTGCCAGCAGCTTACGCGGGACAGGGGGCGAAGGAGGCTACACCTTC
CDR3: CASSLRGTGGEGGYTF

D: TRBD2
V: TRBV7-6
J: TRBJ2-7
length: 20
size: .
DNA: TGTGCCAGCAGTCCAACCTTCTACGGGCCGGGACTAGCGAAAACCTACGAGCAGTACTTC
CDR3: CASSPTFYGPGLAKTYEQYF

D: TRBD2
V: TRBV2
J: TRBJ2-7
length: 16
size: .
DNA: TGTGCCAGCCGGTCTAGCGGGAGGGCCTTCCAGTACGAGCAGTACTTC
CDR3: CASRSSGRAFQYEQYF

D: TRBD1
V: TRBV18
J: TRBJ1-1
length: 14
size: .
DNA: TGTGCCAGCTCACGGGACAGTGGGTACACTGAAGCTTTCTTT
CDR3: CASSRDSGYTEAFF